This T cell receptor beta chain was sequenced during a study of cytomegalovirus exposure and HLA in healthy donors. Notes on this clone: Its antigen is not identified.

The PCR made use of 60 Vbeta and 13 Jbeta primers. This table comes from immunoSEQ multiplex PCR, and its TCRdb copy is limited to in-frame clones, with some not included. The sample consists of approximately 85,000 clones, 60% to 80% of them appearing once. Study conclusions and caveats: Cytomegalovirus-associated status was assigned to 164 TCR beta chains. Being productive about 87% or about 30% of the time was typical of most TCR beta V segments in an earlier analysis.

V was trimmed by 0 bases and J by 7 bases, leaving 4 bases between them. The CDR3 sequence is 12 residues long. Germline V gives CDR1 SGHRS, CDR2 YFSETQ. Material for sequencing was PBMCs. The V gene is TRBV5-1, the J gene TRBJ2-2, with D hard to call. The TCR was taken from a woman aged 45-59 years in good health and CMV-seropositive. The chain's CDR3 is CASSLAGGELFF. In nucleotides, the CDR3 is TGCGCCAGCAGCTTGGCGGGCGGGGAGCTGTTTTTT. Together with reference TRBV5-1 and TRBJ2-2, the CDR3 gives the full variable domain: KAGVTQTPRYLIKTRGQQVTLSCSPISGHRSVSWYQQTPGQGLQFLFEYFSETQRNKGNFPGRFSGRQFSNSRSEMNVSTLELGDSALYLCASSLAGGELFFGEGSRLTVL.